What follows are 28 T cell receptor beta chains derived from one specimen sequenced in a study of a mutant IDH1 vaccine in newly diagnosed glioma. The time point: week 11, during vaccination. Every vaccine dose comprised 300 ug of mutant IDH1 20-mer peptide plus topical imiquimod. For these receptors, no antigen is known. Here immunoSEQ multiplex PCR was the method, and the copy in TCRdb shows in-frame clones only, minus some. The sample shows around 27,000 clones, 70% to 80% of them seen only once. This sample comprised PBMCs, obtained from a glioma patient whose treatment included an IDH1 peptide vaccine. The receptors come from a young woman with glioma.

The CDR3 is CASSPGTGLTEAFF. CDR3 in DNA: TGTGCCAGCAGTCCCGGGACAGGCTTAACTGAAGCTTTCTTT. This chain uses TRBV6-5 with TRBJ1-1; 8 bases map to TRBD1. The V gene end was trimmed by 5 bases and the J gene end by 5 bases; junction bases not matched to a gene: 7. The CDR3 contains 14 residues. CDR1 is MNHEY and CDR2 is SVGAGI in the germline V gene.

In DNA form, the CDR3 reads TGTGCCAGCAGCTTTCCTGGGACAGTCCAAGAGACCCAGTACTTC. Its protein is CASSFPGTVQETQYF. V gene TRBV5-6 combines with J gene TRBJ2-5; TRBD1 aligns across 7 bases. The germline CDR1 and CDR2 sequences are SGHDT and YYEEEE. This CDR3 has 15 amino acids. Trimming took 2 bases from V and 1 from J; bases not matched to a gene: 5.

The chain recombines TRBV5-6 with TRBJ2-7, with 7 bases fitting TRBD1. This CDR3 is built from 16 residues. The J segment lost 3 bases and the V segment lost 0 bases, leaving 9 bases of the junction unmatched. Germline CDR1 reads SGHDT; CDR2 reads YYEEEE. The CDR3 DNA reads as TGTGCCAGCAGCTTGGGTACAGGGGTCCTCCTCTACGAGCAGTACTTC. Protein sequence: CASSLGTGVLLYEQYF.

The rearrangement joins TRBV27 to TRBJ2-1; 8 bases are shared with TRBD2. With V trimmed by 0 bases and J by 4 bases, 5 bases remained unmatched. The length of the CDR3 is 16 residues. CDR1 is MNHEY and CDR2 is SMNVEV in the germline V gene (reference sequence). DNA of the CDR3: TGTGCCAGCAGTTTATCGGTACTAGCGGAGTACAATGAGCAGTTCTTC. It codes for CASSLSVLAEYNEQFF.

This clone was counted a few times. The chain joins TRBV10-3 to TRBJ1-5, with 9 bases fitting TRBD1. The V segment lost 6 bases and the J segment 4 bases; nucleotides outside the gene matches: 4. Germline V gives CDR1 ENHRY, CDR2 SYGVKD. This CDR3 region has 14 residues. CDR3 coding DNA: TGTGCCATCAGAAGGACAGGGGATAATCAGCCCCAGCATTTT. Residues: CAIRRTGDNQPQHF.

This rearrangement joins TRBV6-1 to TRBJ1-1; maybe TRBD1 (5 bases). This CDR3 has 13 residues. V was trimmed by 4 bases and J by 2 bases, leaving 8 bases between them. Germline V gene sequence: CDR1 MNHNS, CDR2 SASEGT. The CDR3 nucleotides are TGTGCCAGCAGTGGGGGGAGAAACACTGAAGCTTTCTTT. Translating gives CASSGGRNTEAFF.

The CDR3 nucleotides are TGTGCCAGCGTCAGGGATGGCTACACCTTC. This translates into CASVRDGYTF. This chain uses TRBV2 with TRBJ1-2; maybe TRBD1 (5 bases). This CDR3 has 10 amino acids. Per the germline V gene, CDR1 is SNHLY and CDR2 is FYNNEI. Trimming took 8 bases from V and 6 from J, leaving 7 bases between them.

The CDR3 spells CASRASVYSGISGNTIYF. The CDR3 nucleotides read TGTGCCAGTAGGGCCAGCGTTTACTCGGGGATCTCTGGAAACACCATATATTTT. This chain joins TRBV19 and TRBJ1-3; D ambiguous. CDR3 length: 18 residues. The V end lost 6 bases, the J end lost 0 bases, and 21 bases lay between the germline ends. Germline V CDR1 and CDR2: LNHDA, SQIVND (reference sequence). The complete variable domain, with remaining parts taken from reference TRBV19 and TRBJ1-3, reads DGGITQSPKYLFRKEGQNVTLSCEQNLNHDAMYWYRQDPGQGLRLIYYSQIVNDFQKGDIAEGYSVSREKKESFPLTVTSAQKNPTAFYLCASRASVYSGISGNTIYFGEGSWLTVV.

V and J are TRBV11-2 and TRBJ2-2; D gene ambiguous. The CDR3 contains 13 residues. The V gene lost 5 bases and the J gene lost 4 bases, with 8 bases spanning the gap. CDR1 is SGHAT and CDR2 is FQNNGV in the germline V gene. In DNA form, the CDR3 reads TGTGCCAGCAGCCCCCGCGCCACCGGGGAGCTGTTTTTT. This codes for CASSPRATGELFF.

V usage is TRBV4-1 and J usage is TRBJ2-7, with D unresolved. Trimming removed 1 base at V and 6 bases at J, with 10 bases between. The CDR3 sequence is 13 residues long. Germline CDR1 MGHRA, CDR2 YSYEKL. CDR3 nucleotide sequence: TGCGCCAGCAGCCAAGTTAATCCTGGCGAGCAGTACTTC. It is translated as CASSQVNPGEQYF.

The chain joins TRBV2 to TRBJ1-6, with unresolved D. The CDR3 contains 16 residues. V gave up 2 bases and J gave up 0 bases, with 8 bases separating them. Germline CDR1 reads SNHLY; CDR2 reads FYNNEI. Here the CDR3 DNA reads TGTGCCAGCAGTGAACCGCCGAGCTCCTATAATTCACCCCTCCACTTT. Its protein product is CASSEPPSSYNSPLHF.

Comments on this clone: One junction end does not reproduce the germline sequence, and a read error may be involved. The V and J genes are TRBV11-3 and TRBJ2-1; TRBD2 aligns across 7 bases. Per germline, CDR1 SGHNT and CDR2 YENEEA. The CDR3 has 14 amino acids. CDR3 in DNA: TGTGCCAGCAACACGGGGGGTCCCTATAATGAGCAGTTCTTC. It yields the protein CASNTGGPYNEQFF.

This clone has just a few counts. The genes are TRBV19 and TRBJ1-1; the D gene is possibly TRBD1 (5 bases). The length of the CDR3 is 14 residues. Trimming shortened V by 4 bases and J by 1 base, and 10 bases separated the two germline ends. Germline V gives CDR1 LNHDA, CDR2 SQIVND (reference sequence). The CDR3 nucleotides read TGTGCCAGTAGTACGTTTGGGGGGAACACTGAAGCTTTCTTT. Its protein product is CASSTFGGNTEAFF. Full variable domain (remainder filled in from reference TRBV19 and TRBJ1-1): DGGITQSPKYLFRKEGQNVTLSCEQNLNHDAMYWYRQDPGQGLRLIYYSQIVNDFQKGDIAEGYSVSREKKESFPLTVTSAQKNPTAFYLCASSTFGGNTEAFFGQGTRLTVV.

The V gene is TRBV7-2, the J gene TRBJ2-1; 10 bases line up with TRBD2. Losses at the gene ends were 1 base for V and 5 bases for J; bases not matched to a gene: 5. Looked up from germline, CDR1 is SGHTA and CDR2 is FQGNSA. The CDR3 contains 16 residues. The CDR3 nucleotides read TGTGCCAGCAGCTTAGTACTAGCGGGGATTAACAATGAGCAGTTCTTC. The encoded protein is CASSLVLAGINNEQFF.

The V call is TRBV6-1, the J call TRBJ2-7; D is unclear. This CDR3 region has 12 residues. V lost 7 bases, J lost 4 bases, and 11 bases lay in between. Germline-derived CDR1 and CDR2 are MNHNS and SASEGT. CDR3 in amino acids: CASIRENYEQYF. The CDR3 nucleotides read TGTGCCAGCATAAGGGAAAATTACGAGCAGTACTTC.

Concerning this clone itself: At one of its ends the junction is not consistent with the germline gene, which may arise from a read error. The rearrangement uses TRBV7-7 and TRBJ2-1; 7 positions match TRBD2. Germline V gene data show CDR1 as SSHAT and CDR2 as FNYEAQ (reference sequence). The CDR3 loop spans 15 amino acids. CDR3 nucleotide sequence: TGTGCTAGCAGCTTAGATGGCGGGAGTCGGAATGAGCAGTTCTTC. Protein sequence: CASSLDGGSRNEQFF.

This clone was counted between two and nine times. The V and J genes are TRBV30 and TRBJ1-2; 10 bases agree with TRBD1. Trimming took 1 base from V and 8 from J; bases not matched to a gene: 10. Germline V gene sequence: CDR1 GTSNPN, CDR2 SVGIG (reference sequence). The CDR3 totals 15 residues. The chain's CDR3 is CAWSAGQGSLEGYTF. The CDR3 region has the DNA TGTGCCTGGAGTGCGGGACAGGGGTCTCTCGAGGGCTACACCTTC.

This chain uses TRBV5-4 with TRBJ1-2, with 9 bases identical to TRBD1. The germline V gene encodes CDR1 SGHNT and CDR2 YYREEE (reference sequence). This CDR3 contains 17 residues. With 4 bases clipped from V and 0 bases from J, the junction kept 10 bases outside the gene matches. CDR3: CASSVRDRAPSNYGYTF. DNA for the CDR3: TGTGCCAGCAGCGTTCGGGACAGGGCTCCTTCTAACTATGGCTACACCTTC. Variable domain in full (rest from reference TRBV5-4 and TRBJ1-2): ETGVTQSPTHLIKTRGQQVTLRCSSQSGHNTVSWYQQALGQGPQFIFQYYREEENGRGNFPPRFSGLQFPNYSSELNVNALELDDSALYLCASSVRDRAPSNYGYTFGSGTRLTVV.

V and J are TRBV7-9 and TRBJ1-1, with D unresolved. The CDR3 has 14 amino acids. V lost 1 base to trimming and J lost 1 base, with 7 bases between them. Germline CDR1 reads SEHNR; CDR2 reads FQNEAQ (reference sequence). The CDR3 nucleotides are TGTGCCAGCAGCTTAGGGGGTACGAACACTGAAGCTTTCTTT. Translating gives CASSLGGTNTEAFF.

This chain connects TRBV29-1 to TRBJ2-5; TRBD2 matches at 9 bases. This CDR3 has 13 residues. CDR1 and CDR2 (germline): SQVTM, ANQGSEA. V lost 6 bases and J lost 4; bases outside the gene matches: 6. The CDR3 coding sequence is TGCAGCGTCAGTAGCGGGGGCCGAGAGACCCAGTACTTC. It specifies CSVSSGGRETQYF.

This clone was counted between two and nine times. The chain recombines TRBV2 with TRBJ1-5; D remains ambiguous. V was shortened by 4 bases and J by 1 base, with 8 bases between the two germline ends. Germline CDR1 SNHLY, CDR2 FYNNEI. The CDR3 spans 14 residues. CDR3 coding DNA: TGTGCCAGCAGTGGCTGGGTGAGCAATCAGCCCCAGCATTTT. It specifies CASSGWVSNQPQHF. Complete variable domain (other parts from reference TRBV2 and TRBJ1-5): EPEVTQTPSHQVTQMGQEVILRCVPISNHLYFYWYRQILGQKVEFLVSFYNNEISEKSEIFDDQFSVERPDGSNFTLKIRSTKLEDSAMYFCASSGWVSNQPQHFGDGTRLSIL.

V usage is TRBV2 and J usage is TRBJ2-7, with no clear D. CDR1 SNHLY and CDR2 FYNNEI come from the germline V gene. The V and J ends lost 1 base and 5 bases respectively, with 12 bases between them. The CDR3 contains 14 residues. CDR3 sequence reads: CASSEVAVGDEQYF. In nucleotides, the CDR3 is TGTGCCAGCAGTGAAGTGGCGGTGGGTGACGAGCAGTACTTC.

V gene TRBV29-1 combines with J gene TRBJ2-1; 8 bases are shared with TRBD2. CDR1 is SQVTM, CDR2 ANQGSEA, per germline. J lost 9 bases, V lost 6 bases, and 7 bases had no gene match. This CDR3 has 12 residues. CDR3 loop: CSVPSGSGEQFF. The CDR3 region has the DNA TGCAGCGTCCCAAGCGGGAGCGGTGAGCAGTTCTTC.

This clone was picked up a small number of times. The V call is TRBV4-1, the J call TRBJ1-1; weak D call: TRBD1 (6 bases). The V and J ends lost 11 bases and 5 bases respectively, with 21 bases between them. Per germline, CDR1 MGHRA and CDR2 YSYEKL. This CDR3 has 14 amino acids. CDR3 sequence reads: CASHMGGGPTEAFF. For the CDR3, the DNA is TGCGCCTCTCATATGGGCGGGGGGCCGACTGAAGCTTTCTTT.

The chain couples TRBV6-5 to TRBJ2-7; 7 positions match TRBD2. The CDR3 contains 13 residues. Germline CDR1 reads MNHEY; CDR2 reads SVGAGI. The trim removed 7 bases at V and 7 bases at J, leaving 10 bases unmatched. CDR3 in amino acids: CASTPRSGGEQYF. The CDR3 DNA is TGTGCCAGCACCCCCCGCTCCGGGGGGGAGCAGTACTTC.

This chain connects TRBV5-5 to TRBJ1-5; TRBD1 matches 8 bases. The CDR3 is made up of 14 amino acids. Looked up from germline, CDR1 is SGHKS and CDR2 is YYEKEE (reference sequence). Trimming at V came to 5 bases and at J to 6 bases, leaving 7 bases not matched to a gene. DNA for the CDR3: TGTGCCAGCAGTCTCGGACAGGGAGGTCAGCCCCAGCATTTT. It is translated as CASSLGQGGQPQHF.

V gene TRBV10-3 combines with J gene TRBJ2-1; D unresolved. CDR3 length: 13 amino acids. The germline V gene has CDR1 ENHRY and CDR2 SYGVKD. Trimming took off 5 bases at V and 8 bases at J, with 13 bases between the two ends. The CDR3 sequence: CAISKYKGDEQFF. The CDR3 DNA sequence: TGTGCCATCAGTAAGTACAAGGGCGATGAGCAGTTCTTC.

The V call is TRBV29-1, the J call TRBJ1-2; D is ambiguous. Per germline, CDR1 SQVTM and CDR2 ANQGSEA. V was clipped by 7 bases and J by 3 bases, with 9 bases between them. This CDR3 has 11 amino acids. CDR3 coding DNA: TGCAGCGCCCCGGGAGACTATGGCTACACCTTC. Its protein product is CSAPGDYGYTF. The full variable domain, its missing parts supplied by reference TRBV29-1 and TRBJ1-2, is SAVISQKPSRDICQRGTSLTIQCQVDSQVTMMFWYRQQPGQSLTLIATANQGSEATYESGFVIDKFPISRPNLTFSTLTVSNMSPEDSSIYLCSAPGDYGYTFGSGTRLTVV.